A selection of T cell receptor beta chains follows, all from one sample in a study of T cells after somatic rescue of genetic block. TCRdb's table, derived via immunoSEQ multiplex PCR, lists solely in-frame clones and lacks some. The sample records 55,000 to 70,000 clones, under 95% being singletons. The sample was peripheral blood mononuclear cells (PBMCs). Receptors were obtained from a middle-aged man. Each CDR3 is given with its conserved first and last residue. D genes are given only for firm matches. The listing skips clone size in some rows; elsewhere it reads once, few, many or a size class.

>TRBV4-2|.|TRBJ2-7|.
TGTGCCAGCAGCCAAGACGTGGCACCATCTGAGCAGTACTTC
CASSQDVAPSEQYF
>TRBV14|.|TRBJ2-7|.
TGTGCCAGCAGCCAAGGAACAGGGCCCTACGAGCAGTACTTC
CASSQGTGPYEQYF
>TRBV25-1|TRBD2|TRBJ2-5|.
TGTGCCAGCAGGGGACTAGCGGGAGGGCCACGGGAGACCCAGTACTTC
CASRGLAGGPRETQYF
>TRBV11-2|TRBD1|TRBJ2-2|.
TGTGCCAGCAGCTCATACCGGACAGGGGGGGCCACCGGGGAGCTGTTTTTT
CASSSYRTGGATGELFF
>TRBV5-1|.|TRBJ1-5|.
TGCGCCAGCAGCTGGGACGGAAGAAATCAGCCCCAGCATTTT
CASSWDGRNQPQHF
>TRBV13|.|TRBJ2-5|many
TGTGCCAGCAGCCCCGCATTCAAAGAGACCCAGTACTTC
CASSPAFKETQYF
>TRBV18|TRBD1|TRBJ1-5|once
TGTGCCAGCTCACCGACTCGACAGGGTGATCAGCCCCAGCATTTT
CASSPTRQGDQPQHF
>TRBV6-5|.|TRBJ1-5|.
TGTGCCAGCAGTTACTCTGTGGCACCTAATCAGCCCCAGCATTTT
CASSYSVAPNQPQHF
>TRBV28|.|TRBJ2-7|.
TGTGCCAGCAGTTTGGCTCTGGGGATTCCCTACGAGCAGTACTTC
CASSLALGIPYEQYF
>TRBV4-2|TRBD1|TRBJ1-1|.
TGTGCCAGCTGTGTTGAGGCAGGGGGTACCATGAACACTGAAGCTTTCTTT
CASCVEAGGTMNTEAFF
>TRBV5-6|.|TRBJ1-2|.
TGTGCCAGCAGCTCCAATCCAGGAGGCTACACCTTC
CASSSNPGGYTF
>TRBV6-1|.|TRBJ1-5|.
TGTGCCAGCAGTGAAGGGGCGGCAGGGTGGAGCGGTCAGCCCCAGCATTTT
CASSEGAAGWSGQPQHF
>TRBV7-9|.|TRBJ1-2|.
TGTGCCAGCAGCTTAGCAGGGAGATCATACGGCTACACCTTC
CASSLAGRSYGYTF
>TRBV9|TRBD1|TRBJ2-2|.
TGTGCCAGCAGCGTAGACAGGGGACCAAACTGGAACACCGGGGAGCTGTTTTTT
CASSVDRGPNWNTGELFF
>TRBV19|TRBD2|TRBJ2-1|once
TGTGCCAGTAGTCTCGGACTAGCTTTCGATGAGCAGTTCTTC
CASSLGLAFDEQFF
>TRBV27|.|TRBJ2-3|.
TGTGCCGGGCCTGCACAGCGTAAGAAACTCTCTAGCACAGATACGCAGTATTTT
CAGPAQRKKLSSTDTQYF
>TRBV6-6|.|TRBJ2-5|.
TGTGCCAGCAGTTCCCCACAGGGGAAGCGGGAAGAGACCCAGTACTTC
CASSSPQGKREETQYF
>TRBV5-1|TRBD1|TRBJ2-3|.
TGCGCCAGCAGCTTAGGACAGGGAAACGCGGAAACAGATACGCAGTATTTT
CASSLGQGNAETDTQYF
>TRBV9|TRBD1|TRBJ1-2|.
TGTGCCAGCAGCGTAGAGGGGAAAGGACAGGGTGTTGGCTACACCTTC
CASSVEGKGQGVGYTF
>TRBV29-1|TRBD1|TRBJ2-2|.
TGCAGCGTTATATGGACAGGGGGGACCGGGGAGCTGTTTTTT
CSVIWTGGTGELFF
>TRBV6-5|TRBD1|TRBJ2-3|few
TGTGCCAGCAGAGGGACAGGGAGGACAGATACGCAGTATTTT
CASRGTGRTDTQYF
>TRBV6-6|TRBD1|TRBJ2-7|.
TGTGCCAGCAGTCAGCCCGGGACAGAAACTTACGAGCAGTACTTC
CASSQPGTETYEQYF
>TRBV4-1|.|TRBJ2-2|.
TGCGCCAGCAGCCAAGAAGTCAGGAGGCGGAACACCGGGGAGCTGTTTTTT
CASSQEVRRRNTGELFF
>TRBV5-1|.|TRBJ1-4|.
TGCGCCAGCAGCCATCTTGGGCTTGATGAAAAACTGTTTTTT
CASSHLGLDEKLFF
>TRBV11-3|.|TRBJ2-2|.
TGTGCCAGCAGCTACGAAGCTAGGGGGTTTACCGGGGAGCTGTTTTTT
CASSYEARGFTGELFF
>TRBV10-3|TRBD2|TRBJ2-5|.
TGTGCCATCAGTGGACGCCGGACTAGCGGGGGGGAGACCCAGTACTTC
CAISGRRTSGGETQYF
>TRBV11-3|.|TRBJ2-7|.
TGTGCCAGCAGCTTTGGGGTATCGCCAACCTACGAGCAGTACTTC
CASSFGVSPTYEQYF
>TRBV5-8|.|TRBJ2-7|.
TGTGCCAGCAGCGGACCGCTAGCCTACGAGCAGTACTTC
CASSGPLAYEQYF
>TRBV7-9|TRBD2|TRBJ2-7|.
TGTGCCAGCAGCCCCGCGAGCGGGGGGAAGTACGAGCAGTACTTC
CASSPASGGKYEQYF